The count of the clone carrying this T cell receptor beta chain is one. Germline CDR1 and CDR2: SQVTM and ANQGSEA. After removal of 3 bases from V and 2 bases from J, the junction contained 14 bases not matched to a gene. The CDR3 sequence is 17 residues long. Primers: 60 Vbeta forward and 13 Jbeta reverse. Method: immunoSEQ multiplex PCR; TCRdb's copy keeps in-frame clones and lacks some. Found here are 150,000 to 200,000 clones, approximately 80% of them singletons; the top ten hold 0.95% to 1.5%. The source of the sample is a study of cytomegalovirus exposure and HLA in healthy donors. The V call is TRBV29-1, the J call TRBJ2-7; the match to TRBD1 covers 9 bases. This TCR derives from a boy younger than 10 in good health and CMV-seronegative. The specimen sequenced was PBMCs. The CDR3 loop reads CSVESHRGRDNPYEQYF. CDR3 bases: TGCAGCGTTGAGTCCCACAGGGGGCGCGATAATCCCTACGAGCAGTACTTC.